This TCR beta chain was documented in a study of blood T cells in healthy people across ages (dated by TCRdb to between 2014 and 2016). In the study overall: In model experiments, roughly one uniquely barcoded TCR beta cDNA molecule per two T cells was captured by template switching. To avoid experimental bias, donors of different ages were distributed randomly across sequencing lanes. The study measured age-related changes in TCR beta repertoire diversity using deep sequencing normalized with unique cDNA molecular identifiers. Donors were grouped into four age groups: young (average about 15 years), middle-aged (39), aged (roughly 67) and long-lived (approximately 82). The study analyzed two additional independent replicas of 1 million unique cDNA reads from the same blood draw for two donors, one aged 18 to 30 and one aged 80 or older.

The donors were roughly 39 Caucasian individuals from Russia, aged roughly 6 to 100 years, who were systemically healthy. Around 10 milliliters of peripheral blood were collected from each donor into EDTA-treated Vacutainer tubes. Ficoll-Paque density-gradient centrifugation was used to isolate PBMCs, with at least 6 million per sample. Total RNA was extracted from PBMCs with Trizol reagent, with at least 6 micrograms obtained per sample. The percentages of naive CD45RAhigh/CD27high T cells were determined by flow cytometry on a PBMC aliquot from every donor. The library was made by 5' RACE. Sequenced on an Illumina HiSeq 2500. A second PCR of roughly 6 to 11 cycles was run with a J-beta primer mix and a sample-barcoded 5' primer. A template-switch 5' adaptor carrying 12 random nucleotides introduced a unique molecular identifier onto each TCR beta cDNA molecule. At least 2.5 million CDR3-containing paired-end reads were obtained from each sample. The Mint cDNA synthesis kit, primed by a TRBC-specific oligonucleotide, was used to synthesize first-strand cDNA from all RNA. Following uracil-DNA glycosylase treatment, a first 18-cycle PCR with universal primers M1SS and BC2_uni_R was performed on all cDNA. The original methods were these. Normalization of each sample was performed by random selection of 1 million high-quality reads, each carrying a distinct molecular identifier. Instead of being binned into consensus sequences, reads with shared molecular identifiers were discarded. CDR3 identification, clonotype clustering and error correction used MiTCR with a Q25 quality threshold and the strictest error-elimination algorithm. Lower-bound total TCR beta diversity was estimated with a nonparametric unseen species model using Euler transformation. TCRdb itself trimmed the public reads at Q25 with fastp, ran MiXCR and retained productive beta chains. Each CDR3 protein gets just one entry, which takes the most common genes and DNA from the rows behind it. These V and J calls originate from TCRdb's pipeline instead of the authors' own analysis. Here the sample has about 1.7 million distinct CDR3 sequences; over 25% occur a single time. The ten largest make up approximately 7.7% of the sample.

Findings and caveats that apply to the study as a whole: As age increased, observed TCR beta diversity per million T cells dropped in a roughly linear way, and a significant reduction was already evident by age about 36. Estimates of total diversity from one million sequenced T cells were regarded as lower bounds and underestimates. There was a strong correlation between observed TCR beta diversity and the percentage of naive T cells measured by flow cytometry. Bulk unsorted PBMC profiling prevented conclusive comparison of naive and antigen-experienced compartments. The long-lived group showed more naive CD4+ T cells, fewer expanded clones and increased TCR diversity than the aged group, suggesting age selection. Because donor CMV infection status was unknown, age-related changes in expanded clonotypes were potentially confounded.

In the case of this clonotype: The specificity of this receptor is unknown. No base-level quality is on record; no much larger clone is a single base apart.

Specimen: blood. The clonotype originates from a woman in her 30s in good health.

At the DNA level, the sequence is TGTGCCAGCAGCCAAGAAGGGGACACCATACAAGAGACCCAGTACTTC. It is translated as CASSQEGDTIQETQYF. The rearrangement combines TRBV14 with TRBJ2-5, and the D gene may be TRBD1, 6 bases matching. The germline V gene supplies CDR1 SGHDN and CDR2 FVKESK. The CDR3 holds 16 amino acids from the cysteine to the phenylalanine. Just CDR3 DNA is preserved here, 48 bases in frame from base 1. Trimming costs V 0 bases and J 2 bases, and their ends lie 13 bases apart. The CDR3, completed at both ends by the reference TRBV14 and TRBJ2-5 genes, gives the full variable domain EAGVTQFPSHSVIEKGQTVTLRCDPISGHDNLYWYRRVMGKEIKFLLHFVKESKQDESGMPNNRFLAERTGGTYSTLKVQPAELEDSGVYFCASSQEGDTIQETQYFGPGTRLLVL.